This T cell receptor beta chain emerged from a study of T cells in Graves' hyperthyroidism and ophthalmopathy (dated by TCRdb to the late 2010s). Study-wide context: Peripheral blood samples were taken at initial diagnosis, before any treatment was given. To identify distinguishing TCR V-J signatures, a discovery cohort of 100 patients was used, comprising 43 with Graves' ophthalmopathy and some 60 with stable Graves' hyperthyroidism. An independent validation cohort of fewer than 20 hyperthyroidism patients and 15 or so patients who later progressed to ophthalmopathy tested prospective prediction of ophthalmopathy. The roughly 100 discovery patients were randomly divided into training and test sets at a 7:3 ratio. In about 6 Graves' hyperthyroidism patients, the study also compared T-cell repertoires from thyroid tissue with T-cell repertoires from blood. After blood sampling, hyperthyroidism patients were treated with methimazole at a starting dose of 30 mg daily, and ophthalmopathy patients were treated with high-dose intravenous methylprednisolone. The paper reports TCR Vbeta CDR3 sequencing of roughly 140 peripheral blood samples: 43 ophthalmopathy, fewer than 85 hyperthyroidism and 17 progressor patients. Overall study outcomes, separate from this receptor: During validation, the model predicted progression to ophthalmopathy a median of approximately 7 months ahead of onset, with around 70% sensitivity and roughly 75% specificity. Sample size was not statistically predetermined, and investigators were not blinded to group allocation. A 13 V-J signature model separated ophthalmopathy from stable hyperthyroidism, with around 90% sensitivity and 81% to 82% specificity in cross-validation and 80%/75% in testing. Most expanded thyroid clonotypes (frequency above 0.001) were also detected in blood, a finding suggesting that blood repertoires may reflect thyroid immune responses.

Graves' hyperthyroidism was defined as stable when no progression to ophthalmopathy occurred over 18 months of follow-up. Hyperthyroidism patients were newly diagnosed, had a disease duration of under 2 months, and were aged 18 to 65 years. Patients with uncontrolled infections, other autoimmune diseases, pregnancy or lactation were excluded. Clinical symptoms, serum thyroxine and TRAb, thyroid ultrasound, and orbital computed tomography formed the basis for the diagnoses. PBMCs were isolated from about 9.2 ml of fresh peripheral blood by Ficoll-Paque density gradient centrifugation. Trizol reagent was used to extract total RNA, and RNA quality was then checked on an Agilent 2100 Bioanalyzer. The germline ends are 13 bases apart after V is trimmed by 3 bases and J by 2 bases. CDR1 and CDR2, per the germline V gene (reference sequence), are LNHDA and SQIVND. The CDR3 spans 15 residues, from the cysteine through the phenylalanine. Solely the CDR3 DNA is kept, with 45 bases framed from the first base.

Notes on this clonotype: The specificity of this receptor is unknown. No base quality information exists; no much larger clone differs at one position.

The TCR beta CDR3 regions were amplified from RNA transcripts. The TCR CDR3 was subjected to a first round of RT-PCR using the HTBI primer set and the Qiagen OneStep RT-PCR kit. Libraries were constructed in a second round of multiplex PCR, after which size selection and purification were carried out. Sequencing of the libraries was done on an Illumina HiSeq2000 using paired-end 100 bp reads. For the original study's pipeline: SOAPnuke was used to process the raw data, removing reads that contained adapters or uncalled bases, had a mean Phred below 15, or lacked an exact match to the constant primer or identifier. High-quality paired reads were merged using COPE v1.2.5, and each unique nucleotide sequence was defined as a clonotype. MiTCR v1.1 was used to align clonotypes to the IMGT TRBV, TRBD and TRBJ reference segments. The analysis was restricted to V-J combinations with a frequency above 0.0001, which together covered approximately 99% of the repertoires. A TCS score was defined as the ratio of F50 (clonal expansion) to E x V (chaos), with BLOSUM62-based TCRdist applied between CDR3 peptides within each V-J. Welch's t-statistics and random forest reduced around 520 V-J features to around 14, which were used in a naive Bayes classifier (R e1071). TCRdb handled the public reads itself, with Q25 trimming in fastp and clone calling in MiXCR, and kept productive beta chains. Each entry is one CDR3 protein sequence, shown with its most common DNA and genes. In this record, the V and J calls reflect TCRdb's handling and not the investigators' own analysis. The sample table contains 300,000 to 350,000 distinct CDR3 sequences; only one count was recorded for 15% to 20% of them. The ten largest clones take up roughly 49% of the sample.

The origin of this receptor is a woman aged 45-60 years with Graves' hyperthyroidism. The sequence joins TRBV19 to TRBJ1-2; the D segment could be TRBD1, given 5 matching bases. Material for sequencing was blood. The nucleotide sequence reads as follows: TGTGCCAGTAGTATTCCGGGGAAGGGGAACTATGGCTACACCTTC. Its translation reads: CASSIPGKGNYGYTF.